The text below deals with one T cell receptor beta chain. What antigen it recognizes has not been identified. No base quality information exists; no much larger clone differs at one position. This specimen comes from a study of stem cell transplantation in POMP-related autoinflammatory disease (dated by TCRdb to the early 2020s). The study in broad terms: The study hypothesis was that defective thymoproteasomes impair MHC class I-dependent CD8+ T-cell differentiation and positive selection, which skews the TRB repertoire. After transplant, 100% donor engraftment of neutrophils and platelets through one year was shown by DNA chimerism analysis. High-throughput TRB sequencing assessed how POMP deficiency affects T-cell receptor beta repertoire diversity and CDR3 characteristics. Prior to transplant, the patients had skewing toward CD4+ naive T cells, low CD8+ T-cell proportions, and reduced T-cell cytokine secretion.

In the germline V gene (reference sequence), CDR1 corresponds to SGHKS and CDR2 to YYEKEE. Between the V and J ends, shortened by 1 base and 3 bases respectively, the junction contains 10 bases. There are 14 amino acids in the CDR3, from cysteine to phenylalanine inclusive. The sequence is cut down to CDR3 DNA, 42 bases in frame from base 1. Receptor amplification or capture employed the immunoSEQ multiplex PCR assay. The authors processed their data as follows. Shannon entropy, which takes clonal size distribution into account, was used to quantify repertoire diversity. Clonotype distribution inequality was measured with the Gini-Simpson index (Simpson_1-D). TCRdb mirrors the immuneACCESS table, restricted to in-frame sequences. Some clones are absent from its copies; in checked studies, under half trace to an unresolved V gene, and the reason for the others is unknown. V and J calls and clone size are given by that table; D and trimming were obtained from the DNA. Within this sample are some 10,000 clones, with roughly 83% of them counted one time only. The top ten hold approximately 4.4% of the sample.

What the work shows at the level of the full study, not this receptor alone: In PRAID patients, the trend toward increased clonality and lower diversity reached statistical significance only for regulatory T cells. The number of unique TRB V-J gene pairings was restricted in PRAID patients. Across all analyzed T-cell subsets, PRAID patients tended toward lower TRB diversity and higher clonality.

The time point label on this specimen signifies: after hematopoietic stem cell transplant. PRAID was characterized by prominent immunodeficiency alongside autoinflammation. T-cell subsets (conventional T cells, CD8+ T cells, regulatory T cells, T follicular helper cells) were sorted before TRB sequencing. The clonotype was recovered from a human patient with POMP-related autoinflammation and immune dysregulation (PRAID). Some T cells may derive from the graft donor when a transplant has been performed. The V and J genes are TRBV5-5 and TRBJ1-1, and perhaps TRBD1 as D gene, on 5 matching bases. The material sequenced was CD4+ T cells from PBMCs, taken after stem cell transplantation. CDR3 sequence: CASSLFTGDTEAFF. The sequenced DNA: TGTGCCAGCAGCTTGTTCACAGGCGACACTGAAGCTTTCTTT.